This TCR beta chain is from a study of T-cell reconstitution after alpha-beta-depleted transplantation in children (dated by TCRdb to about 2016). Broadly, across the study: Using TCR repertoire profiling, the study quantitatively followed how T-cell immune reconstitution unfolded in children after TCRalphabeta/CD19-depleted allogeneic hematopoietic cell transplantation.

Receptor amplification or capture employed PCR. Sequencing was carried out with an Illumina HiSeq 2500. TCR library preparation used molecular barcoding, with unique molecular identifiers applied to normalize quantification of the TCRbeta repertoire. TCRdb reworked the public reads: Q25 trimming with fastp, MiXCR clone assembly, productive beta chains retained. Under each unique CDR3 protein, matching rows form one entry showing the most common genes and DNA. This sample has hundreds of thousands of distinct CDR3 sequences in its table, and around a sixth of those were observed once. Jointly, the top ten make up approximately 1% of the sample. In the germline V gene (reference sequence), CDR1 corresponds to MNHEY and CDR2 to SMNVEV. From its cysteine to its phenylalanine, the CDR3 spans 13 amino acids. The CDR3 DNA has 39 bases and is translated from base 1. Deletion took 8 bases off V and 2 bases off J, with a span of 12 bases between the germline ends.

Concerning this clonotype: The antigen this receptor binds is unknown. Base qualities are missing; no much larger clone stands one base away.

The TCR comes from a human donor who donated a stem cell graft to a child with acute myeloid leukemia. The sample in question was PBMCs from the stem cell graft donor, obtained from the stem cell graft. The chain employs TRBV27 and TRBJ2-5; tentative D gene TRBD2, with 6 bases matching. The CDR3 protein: CASRRSGQETQYF. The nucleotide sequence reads TGTGCCAGCCGTCGGAGCGGGCAAGAGACCCAGTACTTC.